This T cell receptor (beta chain) was documented in a study of T cell changes during pregnancy in multiple sclerosis. Clones were sequenced by immunoSEQ multiplex PCR, and TCRdb holds only the in-frame ones, with some missing. Found here are roughly 75,000 clones, roughly 91% of them singletons; the top ten hold 2.5% to 3%. The receptor was isolated from a female donor in good health, enrolled as a control in a pregnancy study. Source: peripheral blood, taken after pregnancy.

The CDR3 nucleotides are TGTGCCAGCAGCTGGTCGGCGGCGGGGTCCGGGACCCAGTACTTC. It yields the protein CASSWSAAGSGTQYF. The rearrangement uses TRBV5-8 and TRBJ2-5; weak D call: TRBD2 (6 bases). V was clipped by 3 bases and J by 7 bases, with 19 bases between them. The CDR3 runs to 15 residues. CDR1 and CDR2 (germline): SGHTS, YDEGEE.